The source of this TCR beta chain is a study of siplizumab effects on memory and regulatory T cells. Worth noting for this clone: As yet, its antigen is unknown.

Study-wide results and caveats: Most alloreactive clones went unmapped to unstimulated subsets; only a minor fraction mapped.

Deletions cut 2 bases from V and 2 bases from J, with 9 bases between. Germline CDR1 is SNHLY and CDR2 is FYNNEI. This CDR3 is built from 15 residues. In each sample, approximately 90,000 TCR templates were assayed. This table comes from immunoSEQ multiplex PCR, and its TCRdb copy is limited to in-frame clones, with some not included. The table records approximately 100,000 clones, 90% to 95% of them present only once. J is TRBJ2-2 and V is TRBV2, with a tentative D call TRBD1 (5 bases). The sample taken for sequencing was non-Treg CD4+ T cells sorted from blood. This TCR was sampled from a human donor in good health. The CDR3 DNA sequence: TGTGCCAGCAGTGAACTCCAGGGAAACACCGGGGAGCTGTTTTTT. Residues: CASSELQGNTGELFF. Variable domain in full (rest from reference TRBV2 and TRBJ2-2): EPEVTQTPSHQVTQMGQEVILRCVPISNHLYFYWYRQILGQKVEFLVSFYNNEISEKSEIFDDQFSVERPDGSNFTLKIRSTKLEDSAMYFCASSELQGNTGELFFGEGSRLTVL.